Presented here are 24 T cell receptor beta chains from one specimen sequenced in a study of cytomegalovirus exposure and HLA in healthy donors. Primers: 60 Vbeta forward and 13 Jbeta reverse. Sequenced by immunoSEQ multiplex PCR; TCRdb stores in-frame clones only, minus some. The sample contains 150,000 to 200,000 clones, roughly 80% of which appear only once. Sequenced sample: PBMCs. These receptor sequences come from a man aged 50 to 60 in good health and CMV-seronegative.

The J gene is TRBJ2-2, the V gene TRBV4-2; 15 bases match TRBD2. V dropped 1 base and J dropped 6; count of bases not matched to a gene: 15. The CDR3 length is 21 residues. The V gene's germline CDR1 is LGHNA and CDR2 YNFKEQ. CDR3 coding DNA: TGTGCCAGCAGCCAAGTTGTACGGACTAGCGGGGGGGGGAGACCGCCCGGGGAGCTGTTTTTT. Its protein product is CASSQVVRTSGGGRPPGELFF.

The rearrangement joins TRBV4-3 to TRBJ1-2, with TRBD1 matching 9 bases. Germline CDR1 reads LGHNA; CDR2 reads YSLEER. V lost 2 bases to trimming and J lost 3 bases; unmatched junction nucleotides: 7. The CDR3 spans 16 residues. CDR3 nucleotide sequence: TGCGCCAGCAGCCAAAAGAGGACAGGGGCATACTATGGCTACACCTTC. Residues: CASSQKRTGAYYGYTF.

This sequence joins TRBV7-6 and TRBJ2-3, with a possible D match to TRBD1 (5 bases). Germline CDR1 reads SGHVS; CDR2 reads FNYEAQ. The V end lost 4 bases, the J end lost 2 bases, and 10 bases lay between the germline ends. This CDR3 contains 14 residues. The CDR3 bases are TGTGCCAGCAGCTACAGGCCCCCCACAGATACGCAGTATTTT. Translation: CASSYRPPTDTQYF.

This clone was detected a few times. V and J are TRBV19 and TRBJ1-5; 7 bases match TRBD1. Germline lookup yields CDR1 LNHDA and CDR2 SQIVND (reference sequence). V lost 6 bases and J lost 5; bases outside the gene matches: 10. The CDR3 covers 15 residues. The CDR3 DNA reads TGTGCCAGTAGCCCAAGGGGGCTACAGGATCAGCCCCAGCATTTT. Translation: CASSPRGLQDQPQHF.

This chain uses TRBV2 with TRBJ1-2; 7 bases are a match to TRBD1. Per germline, CDR1 SNHLY and CDR2 FYNNEI. CDR3 length equals 15 residues. With V trimmed by 2 bases and J by 4 bases, 7 bases remained unmatched. The CDR3 reads CASSERGQPLYGYTF. In DNA form, the CDR3 reads TGTGCCAGCAGTGAAAGGGGACAGCCCCTCTATGGCTACACCTTC.

V and J are TRBV28 and TRBJ1-1, with a weak D call TRBD1 (6 bases). The CDR3 totals 14 residues. CDR1 and CDR2 (germline): MDHEN, SYDVKM. Trimming took off 4 bases at V and 8 bases at J, with 17 bases between the two ends. The CDR3 nucleotides are TGTGCCAGCAGTTCACCTTTAGACAGGAGAGAAGCTTTCTTT. This encodes CASSSPLDRREAFF.

On this clone: The junction does not match germline at one end; this may be a read error. The chain is built from TRBV7-7 and TRBJ2-1; TRBD2 agrees at 10 bases. The CDR3 extends over 14 amino acids. CDR1 SSHAT and CDR2 FNYEAQ come from the germline V gene (reference sequence). CDR3 sequence reads: CASSPRTSGGEQFF. In nucleotides, the CDR3 is TGTGCTAGCAGTCCTCGGACTAGCGGTGGTGAGCAGTTCTTC. The full variable domain, with the rest looked up from reference TRBV7-7 and TRBJ2-1, is GAGVSQSPRYKVTKRGQDVTLRCDPISSHATLYWYQQALGQGPEFLTYFNYEAQPDKSGLPSDRFSAERPEGSISTLTIQRTEQRDSAMYRCASSPRTSGGEQFFGPGTRLTVL.

Turning to this clone: One end of the junction varies from germline; a read error may be responsible. Other DNA sequences within the sample encode an identical CDR3. The chain uses TRBV6-6 and TRBJ1-1; no clear D. CDR1 is MNHNY, CDR2 SVGAGI, per germline (reference sequence). The CDR3 extends over 13 amino acids. CDR3 DNA sequence: TGTGCCAGTAGTTACGCGACACCCACTGAAGCTTTCTTT. Its protein product is CASSYATPTEAFF.

The chain recombines TRBV10-3 with TRBJ2-7, with 7 bases identical to TRBD1. The junction had 3 bases not matched to a gene; V was cut back by 5 bases and J by 2 bases. Germline CDR1 ENHRY, CDR2 SYGVKD. The CDR3 contains 13 residues. The CDR3 sequence is CAISLTGAYEQYF. The CDR3 region has the DNA TGTGCCATCAGTCTAACAGGGGCCTACGAGCAGTACTTC.

This sequence joins TRBV5-1 and TRBJ2-1; D might be TRBD1 (6 bases). V gave up 9 bases and J gave up 4 bases, with 11 bases separating them. The CDR3 is 12 amino acids. Germline V gene lookup returns CDR1 SGHRS and CDR2 YFSETQ. Here the CDR3 DNA reads TGCGCCACCTCGGACAGTTACAATGAGCAGTTCTTC. This translates into CATSDSYNEQFF.

J is TRBJ2-3 and V is TRBV7-9; 8 nucleotides agree with TRBD2. This CDR3 is built from 15 residues. Unmatched junction bases numbered 4, after V lost 0 bases and J lost 5 bases. Germline CDR1 is SEHNR and CDR2 is FQNEAQ (reference sequence). The CDR3 DNA follows: TGTGCCAGCAGCTTAGCCGGGAGGGCCCAAGATACGCAGTATTTT. Its translation: CASSLAGRAQDTQYF.

V gene TRBV25-1 combines with J gene TRBJ2-6; 11 bases are shared with TRBD2. Germline V gene data show CDR1 as MGHDK and CDR2 as SYGVNS. The ends lost 7 bases at V and 3 bases at J; junction bases unmatched: 5. The CDR3 contains 16 residues. CDR3 amino acids: CASIAGGRGGANVLTF. CDR3 in DNA: TGTGCCAGCATAGCGGGAGGGCGTGGTGGGGCCAACGTCCTGACTTTC.

The chain employs TRBV19 and TRBJ1-5; D might be TRBD1 (6 bases). The germline V gene encodes CDR1 LNHDA and CDR2 SQIVND (reference sequence). The V end lost 9 bases, the J end lost 1 base, and 16 bases lay between the germline ends. CDR3 length: 15 amino acids. The DNA for the CDR3 is TGTGCCAGCGCAAACGGGAGGGGGAGCAATCAGCCCCAGCATTTT. The encoded protein is CASANGRGSNQPQHF.

J is TRBJ1-1 and V is TRBV18; unclear D gene. Trimming cost V 6 bases and J 0 bases, with 8 bases left between them. Germline V gene sequence: CDR1 KGHSH, CDR2 LQKENI. The CDR3 totals 13 residues. The CDR3 spells CASSFTVNTEAFF. The CDR3 DNA reads TGTGCCAGCTCCTTCACAGTGAACACTGAAGCTTTCTTT.

In this sample, this clone turned up a few times. The chain couples TRBV27 to TRBJ1-5; possibly TRBD1 for D (5 bases). Germline loops: CDR1 MNHEY, CDR2 SMNVEV (reference sequence). The CDR3 length is 12 residues. V gave up 6 bases and J gave up 7 bases, with 10 bases separating them. The CDR3 is CASRGGGQPQHF. The CDR3 DNA follows: TGTGCCAGCAGGGGGGGAGGGCAGCCCCAGCATTTT.

The CDR3 spells CASSSTSGSFQYF. The CDR3 bases are TGTGCCAGCAGTTCGACTAGCGGGAGTTTTCAGTACTTC. The chain is built from TRBV6-5 and TRBJ2-4, with TRBD2 identical over 12 bases. Unmatched junction bases numbered 3, after V lost 4 bases and J lost 11 bases. This CDR3 contains 13 residues. Germline V gene data show CDR1 as MNHEY and CDR2 as SVGAGI.

V usage is TRBV18 and J usage is TRBJ2-4; 9 nucleotides line up with TRBD1. With V trimmed by 3 bases and J by 7 bases, 4 bases remained unmatched. The CDR3 loop spans 14 amino acids. Germline CDR1 reads KGHSH; CDR2 reads LQKENI. For the CDR3, the DNA is TGTGCCAGCTCACCTCGGACAGGGGTGAACATTCAGTACTTC. It is translated as CASSPRTGVNIQYF.

The chain uses TRBV5-5 and TRBJ1-1, with D tentatively TRBD1 (5 bases). The CDR3 loop spans 15 amino acids. V lost 0 bases, J lost 0 bases, and 9 bases lay in between. CDR1 and CDR2 (germline): SGHKS, YYEKEE (reference sequence). In DNA form, the CDR3 reads TGTGCCAGCAGCTTGGCCAGACAGATGAACACTGAAGCTTTCTTT. It translates to CASSLARQMNTEAFF.

The genes are TRBV7-2 and TRBJ2-7; TRBD2 might be the D (5 bases). This CDR3 is built from 13 residues. Deletions cut 4 bases from V and 3 bases from J, with 10 bases between. Germline-derived CDR1 and CDR2 are SGHTA and FQGNSA. CDR3 DNA: TGTGCCAGCAGCTCCATTACTAGCTACGAGCAGTACTTC. This gives the protein CASSSITSYEQYF.

The J gene is TRBJ1-5, the V gene TRBV6-6; unclear D gene. This CDR3 has 15 amino acids. V gave up 0 bases and J gave up 2 bases, with 8 bases separating them. Looked up from germline, CDR1 is MNHNY and CDR2 is SVGAGI (reference sequence). The CDR3 here is CASSYSRQGNQPQHF. The DNA of the CDR3 is TGTGCCAGCAGTTACTCTCGCCAGGGCAATCAGCCCCAGCATTTT.

The chain carries TRBV28 and TRBJ2-5; 12 bases align to TRBD2. The CDR3 is 16 residues long. V lost 2 bases, J lost 4 bases, and 5 bases stayed unmatched. Germline V gene lookup returns CDR1 MDHEN and CDR2 SYDVKM. The CDR3 spells CASSLGLAGMRETQYF. The CDR3, as DNA: TGTGCCAGCAGTTTAGGACTAGCGGGGATGAGAGAGACCCAGTACTTC.

This chain joins TRBV7-9 and TRBJ2-5, with a weak D call TRBD1 (5 bases). The germline V gene encodes CDR1 SEHNR and CDR2 FQNEAQ (reference sequence). V was pared by 6 bases and J by 5 bases, with 16 bases between. This CDR3 has 14 amino acids. The CDR3 reads CASRHRTPPETQYF. The CDR3 DNA reads as TGTGCCAGCAGGCATCGGACACCTCCCGAGACCCAGTACTTC.

The chain employs TRBV5-1 and TRBJ2-1; the match to TRBD1 covers 8 bases. This CDR3 contains 14 residues. V lost 4 bases to trimming and J lost 10 bases; unmatched junction nucleotides: 10. Germline V lookup: CDR1 SGHRS, CDR2 YFSETQ. In nucleotides, the CDR3 is TGCGCCAGCAGCATTACGGACAGGGCTGCCGAGCAGTTCTTC. Its translation is CASSITDRAAEQFF.

V and J are TRBV2 and TRBJ1-3; maybe TRBD1 (6 bases). This CDR3 contains 15 residues. Trimming took 6 bases from V and 4 from J, leaving 16 bases between them. Germline lookup yields CDR1 SNHLY and CDR2 FYNNEI. CDR3 loop: CASRSQGKGGNTIYF. CDR3 DNA: TGTGCCAGCAGGTCCCAGGGGAAAGGAGGAAACACCATATATTTT.